What follows are 6 T cell receptor beta chains derived from one specimen sequenced in a study of patients and donors after allogeneic stem cell transplantation. Each CDR3 protein is one row after TCRdb ran MiXCR on the RT-PCR reads. Here the sample spans 900,000 to 1,000,000 distinct CDR3 sequences, more than 15% being singletons. Material: blood, either unsorted or a sorted T cell fraction (not recorded which). The origin of the receptors is a human donor who was either an allogeneic HSCT recipient or a stem cell or donor lymphocyte infusion donor (not recorded which). It is not recorded whose cells these are; they may come from a transplant donor.

Ten or more counts support this clonotype. This sequence joins TRBV12-3 or TRBV12-4 and TRBJ1-1, with 9 nucleotides matching TRBD1. This CDR3 comprises 15 residues. V lost 0 bases to trimming and J lost 1 base; unmatched junction nucleotides: 0. The CDR3 reads CASSLADRGNTEAFF. The CDR3 DNA reads as TGTGCCAGCAGTTTAGCGGACAGGGGGAACACTGAAGCTTTCTTT.

V and J are TRBV11-1 and TRBJ2-2, with TRBD1 identical over 9 bases. Trimming removed 2 bases from V and 4 bases from J; junction bases left unmatched: 5. The CDR3 is made up of 16 amino acids. CDR1 is SGHAT and CDR2 is FQDESV in the germline V gene (reference sequence). The DNA of the CDR3 is TGTGCCAGCAGCTTATCGGGACAGGGAGTCACCGGGGAGCTGTTTTTT. This sequence encodes CASSLSGQGVTGELFF.

The rearrangement uses TRBV24-1 and TRBJ2-3, with 11 bases aligning to TRBD2. The V segment lost 0 bases and the J segment 3 bases; nucleotides outside the gene matches: 1. This CDR3 spans 16 amino acids. The V gene's germline CDR1 is KGHDR and CDR2 SFDVKD. The CDR3 region is CATSDLTSGRTDTQYF. For the CDR3, the DNA is TGTGCCACCAGTGATTTGACTAGCGGGAGAACAGATACGCAGTATTTT.

There are a few counts of this clonotype. The gene calls are TRBV6-2 or TRBV6-3 and TRBJ2-7, with 10 positions matching TRBD2. Unmatched junction bases numbered 6, after V lost 5 bases and J lost 2 bases. Germline V gene data show CDR1 as MNHEY and CDR2 as SVGEGT. The CDR3 loop spans 15 amino acids. CDR3: CASSPWTSGTYEQYF. CDR3 coding DNA: TGTGCCAGCAGTCCCTGGACTAGCGGAACCTACGAGCAGTACTTC.

The rearrangement uses TRBV6-1 and TRBJ1-2; no definite D call. Germline CDR1 MNHNS, CDR2 SASEGT. With 6 bases removed from V and 3 bases from J, the gap between germline ends came to 17 bases. This CDR3 has 15 residues. The CDR3 DNA follows: TGTGCCAGCAGGGGTATGGGCAGCTCTTACTATGGCTACACCTTC. Protein product: CASRGMGSSYYGYTF.

This clonotype occurred a few times. The chain employs TRBV9 and TRBJ2-5, with D perhaps matching TRBD1 (6 bases). This CDR3 comprises 16 residues. Trimming removed 1 base from V and 5 bases from J, with 18 bases in between. Germline CDR1 and CDR2: SGDLS and YYNGEE. In nucleotides, the CDR3 is TGTGCCAGCAGCGTATTATCCCGAGGGGGAAGCGAGACCCAGTACTTC. Its protein product is CASSVLSRGGSETQYF.